This entry lists 2 T cell receptor beta chains sequenced from one sample in a study of T cells in narcolepsy. Libraries were prepared by immunoSEQ multiplex PCR; TCRdb keeps only in-frame clonotypes and omits some of them. This sample has approximately 28,000 clones, with 78% found just once. The material sequenced was CD45RA- memory CD4+ T cells from PBMCs. The receptors stem from a human donor with narcolepsy.

The CDR3 region is CASSEALLAEPYNEQFF. CDR3 nucleotide sequence: TGTGCCAGCAGTGAAGCGCTTCTAGCGGAGCCCTACAATGAGCAGTTCTTC. The V call is TRBV2, the J call TRBJ2-1; 7 bases line up with TRBD2. The V gene end was trimmed by 0 bases and the J gene end by 2 bases; junction bases not matched to a gene: 7. Germline V gene lookup returns CDR1 SNHLY and CDR2 FYNNEI. The CDR3 is 17 residues long.

J is TRBJ2-3 and V is TRBV7-2, with 8 bases that match TRBD2. The CDR3 length is 17 residues. Looked up from germline, CDR1 is SGHTA and CDR2 is FQGNSA. V trimming: 1 base; J trimming: 2 bases; junction bases outside the gene matches: 8. CDR3 in DNA: TGTGCCAGCAGCTTAGGGGTCGGGCGGGGGGCCACAGATACGCAGTATTTT. Encoded protein: CASSLGVGRGATDTQYF. The full variable domain, rest sourced from reference TRBV7-2 and TRBJ2-3, is GAGVSQSPSNKVTEKGKDVELRCDPISGHTALYWYRQSLGQGLEFLIYFQGNSAPDKSGLPSDRFSAERTGGSVSTLTIQRTQQEDSAVYLCASSLGVGRGATDTQYFGPGTRLTVL.